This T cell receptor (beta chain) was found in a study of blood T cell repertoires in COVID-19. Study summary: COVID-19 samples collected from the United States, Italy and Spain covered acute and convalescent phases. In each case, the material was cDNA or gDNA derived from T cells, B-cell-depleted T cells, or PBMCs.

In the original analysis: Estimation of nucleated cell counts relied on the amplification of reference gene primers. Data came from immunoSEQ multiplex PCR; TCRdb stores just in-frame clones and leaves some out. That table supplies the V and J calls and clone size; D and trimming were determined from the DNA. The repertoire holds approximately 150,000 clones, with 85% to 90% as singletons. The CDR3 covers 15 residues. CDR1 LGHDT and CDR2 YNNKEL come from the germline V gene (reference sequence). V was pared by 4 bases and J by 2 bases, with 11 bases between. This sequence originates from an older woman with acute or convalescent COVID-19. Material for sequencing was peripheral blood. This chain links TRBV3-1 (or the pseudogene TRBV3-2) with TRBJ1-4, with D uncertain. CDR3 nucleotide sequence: TGTGCCAGCAGCCCTTTGAGGGCGACTAATGAAAAACTGTTTTTT. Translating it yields CASSPLRATNEKLFF.